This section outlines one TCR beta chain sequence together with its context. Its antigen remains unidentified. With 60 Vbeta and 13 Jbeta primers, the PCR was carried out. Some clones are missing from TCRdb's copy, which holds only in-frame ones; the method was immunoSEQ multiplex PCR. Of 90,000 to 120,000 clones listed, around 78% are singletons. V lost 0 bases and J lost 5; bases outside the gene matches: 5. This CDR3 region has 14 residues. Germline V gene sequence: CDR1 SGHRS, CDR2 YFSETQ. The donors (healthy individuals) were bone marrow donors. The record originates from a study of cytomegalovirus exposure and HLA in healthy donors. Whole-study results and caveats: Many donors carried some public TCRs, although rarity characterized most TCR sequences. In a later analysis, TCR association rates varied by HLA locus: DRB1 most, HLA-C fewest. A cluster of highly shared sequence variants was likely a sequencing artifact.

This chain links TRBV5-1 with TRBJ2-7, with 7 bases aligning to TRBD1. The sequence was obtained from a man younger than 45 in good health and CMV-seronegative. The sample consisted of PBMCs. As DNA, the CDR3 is TGCGCCAGCAGCTTGGCCCGTCAGGGGGACGAGCAGTACTTC. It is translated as CASSLARQGDEQYF.